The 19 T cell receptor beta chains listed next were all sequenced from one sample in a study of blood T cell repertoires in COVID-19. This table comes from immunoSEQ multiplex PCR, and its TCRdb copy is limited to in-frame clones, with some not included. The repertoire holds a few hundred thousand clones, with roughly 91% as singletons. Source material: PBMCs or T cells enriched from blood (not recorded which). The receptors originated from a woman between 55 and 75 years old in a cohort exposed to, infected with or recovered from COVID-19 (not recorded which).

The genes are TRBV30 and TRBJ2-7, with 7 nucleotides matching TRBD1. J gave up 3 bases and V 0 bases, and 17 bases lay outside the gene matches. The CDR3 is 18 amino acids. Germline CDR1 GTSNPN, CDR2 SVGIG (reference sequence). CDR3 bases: TGTGCCTGGAGTGTAGGGAGTCGGCCCGCGACAGGGCTCTACGAGCAGTACTTC. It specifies CAWSVGSRPATGLYEQYF.

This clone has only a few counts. CDR3 sequence: CASSLGLNEQFF. The CDR3, as DNA: TGTGCCAGCAGCTTAGGTCTCAATGAGCAGTTCTTC. This sequence joins TRBV7-8 and TRBJ2-1; unclear D gene. V dropped 1 base and J dropped 6 bases, with 4 bases sitting between them. The germline V gene encodes CDR1 SGHVS and CDR2 FQNEAQ. The CDR3 has 12 amino acids.

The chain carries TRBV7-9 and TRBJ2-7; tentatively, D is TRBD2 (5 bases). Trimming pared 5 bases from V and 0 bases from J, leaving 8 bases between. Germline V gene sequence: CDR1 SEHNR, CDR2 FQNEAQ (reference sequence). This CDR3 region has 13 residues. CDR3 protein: CASSPGISYEQYF. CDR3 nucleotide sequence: TGTGCCAGCAGCCCGGGAATCTCCTACGAGCAGTACTTC.

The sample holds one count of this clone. CDR3 bases: TGTGCCAGCAGTCCCAAACCGGGACTTAGCTACACCTTC. This translates into CASSPKPGLSYTF. The rearrangement links TRBV27 to TRBJ1-2; D is possibly TRBD1 (5 bases). The germline V gene encodes CDR1 MNHEY and CDR2 SMNVEV (reference sequence). The CDR3 is 13 residues long. The V end lost 5 bases, the J end lost 9 bases, and 16 bases lay between the germline ends.

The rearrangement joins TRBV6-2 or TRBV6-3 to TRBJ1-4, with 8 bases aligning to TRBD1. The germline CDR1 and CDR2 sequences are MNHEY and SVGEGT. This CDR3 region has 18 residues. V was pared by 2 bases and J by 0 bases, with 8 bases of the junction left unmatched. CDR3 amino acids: CASSYTGQATTTNEKLFF. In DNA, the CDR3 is TGTGCCAGCAGTTACACGGGACAGGCGACAACAACTAATGAAAAACTGTTTTTT.

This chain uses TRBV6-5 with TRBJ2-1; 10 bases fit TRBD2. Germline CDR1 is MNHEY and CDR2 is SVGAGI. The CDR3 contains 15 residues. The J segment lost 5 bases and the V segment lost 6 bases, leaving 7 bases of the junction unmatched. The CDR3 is CASSLGLAADNEQFF. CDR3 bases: TGTGCCAGCAGCCTTGGACTAGCGGCAGACAATGAGCAGTTCTTC.

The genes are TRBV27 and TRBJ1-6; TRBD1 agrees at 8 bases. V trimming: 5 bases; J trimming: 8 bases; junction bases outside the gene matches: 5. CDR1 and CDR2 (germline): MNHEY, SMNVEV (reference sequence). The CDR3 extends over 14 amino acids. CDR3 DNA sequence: TGTGCCAGCAGTGTACAGGGGGAGGATTCACCCCTCCACTTT. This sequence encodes CASSVQGEDSPLHF.

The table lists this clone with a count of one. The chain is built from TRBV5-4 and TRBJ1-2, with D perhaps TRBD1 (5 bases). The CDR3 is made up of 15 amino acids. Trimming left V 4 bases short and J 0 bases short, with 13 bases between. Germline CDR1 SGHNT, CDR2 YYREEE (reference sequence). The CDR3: CASSARQTANYGYTF. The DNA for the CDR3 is TGTGCCAGCAGCGCCCGACAGACAGCTAACTATGGCTACACCTTC.

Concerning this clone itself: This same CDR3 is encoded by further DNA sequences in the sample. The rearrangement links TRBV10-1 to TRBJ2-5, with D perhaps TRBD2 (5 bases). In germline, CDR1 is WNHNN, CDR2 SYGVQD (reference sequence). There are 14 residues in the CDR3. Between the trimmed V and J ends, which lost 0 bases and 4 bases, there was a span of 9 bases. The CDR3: CASSESGRGETQYF. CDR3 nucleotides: TGCGCCAGCAGTGAGTCTGGGAGAGGAGAGACCCAGTACTTC.

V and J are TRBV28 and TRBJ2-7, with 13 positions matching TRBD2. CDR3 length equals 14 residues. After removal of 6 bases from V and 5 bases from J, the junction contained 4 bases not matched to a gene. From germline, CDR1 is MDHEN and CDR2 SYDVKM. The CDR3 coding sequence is TGTGCCAGCAGGCGGACTAGCGGGAGAAACGAGCAGTACTTC. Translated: CASRRTSGRNEQYF.

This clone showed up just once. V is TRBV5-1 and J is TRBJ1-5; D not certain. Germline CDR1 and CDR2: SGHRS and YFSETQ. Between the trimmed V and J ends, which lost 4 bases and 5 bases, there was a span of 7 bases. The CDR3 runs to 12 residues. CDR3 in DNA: TGCGCCAGCAGCCTGGCAGATCAGCCCCAGCATTTT. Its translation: CASSLADQPQHF.

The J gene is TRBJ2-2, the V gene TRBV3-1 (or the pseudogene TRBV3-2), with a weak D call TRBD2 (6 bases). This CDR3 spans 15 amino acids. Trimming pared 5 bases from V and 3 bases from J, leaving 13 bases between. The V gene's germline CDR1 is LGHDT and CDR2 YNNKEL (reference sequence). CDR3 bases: TGTGCCAGCAGCTCGACTAGGCCCGACACCGGGGAGCTGTTTTTT. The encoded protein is CASSSTRPDTGELFF.

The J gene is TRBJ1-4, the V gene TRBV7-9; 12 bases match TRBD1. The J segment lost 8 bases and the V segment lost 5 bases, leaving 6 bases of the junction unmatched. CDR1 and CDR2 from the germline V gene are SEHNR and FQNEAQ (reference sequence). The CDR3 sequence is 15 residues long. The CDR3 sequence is CASSVGQGAWEKLFF. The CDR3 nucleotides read TGTGCCAGCAGCGTGGGACAGGGGGCTTGGGAAAAACTGTTTTTT.

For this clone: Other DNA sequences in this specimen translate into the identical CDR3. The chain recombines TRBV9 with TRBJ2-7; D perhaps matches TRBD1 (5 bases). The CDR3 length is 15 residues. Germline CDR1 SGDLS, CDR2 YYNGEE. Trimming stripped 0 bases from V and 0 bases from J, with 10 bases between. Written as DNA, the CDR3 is TGTGCCAGCAGCGTAGCGTTTGGGGCCTCCTACGAGCAGTACTTC. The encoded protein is CASSVAFGASYEQYF.

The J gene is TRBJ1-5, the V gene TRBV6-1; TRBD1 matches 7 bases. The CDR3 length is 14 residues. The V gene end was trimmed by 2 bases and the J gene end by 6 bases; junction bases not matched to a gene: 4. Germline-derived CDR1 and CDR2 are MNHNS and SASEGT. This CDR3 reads CASSERRQGQPQHF. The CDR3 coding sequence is TGTGCCAGCAGTGAAAGGAGACAGGGTCAGCCCCAGCATTTT.

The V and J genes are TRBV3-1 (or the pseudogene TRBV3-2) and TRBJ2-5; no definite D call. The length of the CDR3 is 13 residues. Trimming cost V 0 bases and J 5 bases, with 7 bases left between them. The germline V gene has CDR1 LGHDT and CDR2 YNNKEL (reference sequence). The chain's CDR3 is CASSQDLRETQYF. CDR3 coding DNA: TGTGCCAGCAGCCAAGATCTCCGTGAGACCCAGTACTTC.

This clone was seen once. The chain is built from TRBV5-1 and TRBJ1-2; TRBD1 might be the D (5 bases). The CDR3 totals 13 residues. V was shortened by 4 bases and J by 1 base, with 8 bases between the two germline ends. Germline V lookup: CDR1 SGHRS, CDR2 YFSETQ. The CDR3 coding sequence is TGCGCCAGCAGCCAAGACAGTAACTATGGCTACACCTTC. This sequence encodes CASSQDSNYGYTF.

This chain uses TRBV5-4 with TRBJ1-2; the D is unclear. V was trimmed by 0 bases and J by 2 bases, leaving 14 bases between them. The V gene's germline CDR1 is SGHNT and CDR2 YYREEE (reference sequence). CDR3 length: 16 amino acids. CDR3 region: CASSLGPGRENYGYTF. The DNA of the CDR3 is TGTGCCAGCAGCTTGGGCCCCGGACGGGAAAACTATGGCTACACCTTC.

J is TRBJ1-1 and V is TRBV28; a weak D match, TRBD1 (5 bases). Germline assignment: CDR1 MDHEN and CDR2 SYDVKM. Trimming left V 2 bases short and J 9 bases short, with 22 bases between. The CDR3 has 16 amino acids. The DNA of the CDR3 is TGTGCCAGCAGTTTAAATCTCAACCATCAGGGCACCAAAGCTTTCTTT. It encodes CASSLNLNHQGTKAFF.